One sample yielded the 10 T cell receptor beta chains listed below, sequenced in a study of technical replicates of blood from a handful of donors. The data were produced by immunoSEQ multiplex PCR, yet TCRdb's version contains in-frame clones alone and is incomplete. Among some 69,000 clones listed, approximately 88% were seen once. Sequencing used PBMCs. These receptors came from a human donor in good health. Some clones in this sample may be carry-over from other donors' samples.

The V and J genes are TRBV4-3 and TRBJ1-3; D unresolved. V dropped 4 bases and J dropped 0 bases, with 19 bases sitting between them. Germline loops: CDR1 LGHNA, CDR2 YSLEER. The CDR3 length is 18 residues. CDR3 loop: CASSRLPGAEGSGNTIYF. The CDR3 DNA reads TGCGCCAGCAGCCGACTCCCAGGCGCCGAGGGCTCTGGAAACACCATATATTTT.

The chain couples TRBV13 to TRBJ2-3; D might be TRBD2 (5 bases). The CDR3 is 17 residues long. Trimming shortened V by 4 bases and J by 0 bases, and 17 bases separated the two germline ends. Germline V gene data show CDR1 as PRHDT and CDR2 as FYEKMQ (reference sequence). The CDR3 bases are TGTGCCAGCAGCTCCACACACCGACTACTTAGCACAGATACGCAGTATTTT. This translates into CASSSTHRLLSTDTQYF.

The chain uses TRBV5-6 and TRBJ2-7, with D perhaps TRBD2 (5 bases). The V end lost 4 bases, the J end lost 5 bases, and 19 bases lay between the germline ends. Germline CDR1 is SGHDT and CDR2 is YYEEEE. The CDR3 length is 15 residues. The CDR3 region has the DNA TGTGCCAGCAGCCGTGAGGGCAATCTAATCCACGAGCAGTACTTC. Its translation: CASSREGNLIHEQYF.

This clone was counted once. The chain is built from TRBV5-6 and TRBJ1-6; no reliable D call. This CDR3 spans 14 amino acids. Germline assignment: CDR1 SGHDT and CDR2 YYEEEE. Trimming took off 0 bases at V and 7 bases at J, with 8 bases between the two ends. CDR3 residues: CASSLVGRNSPLHF. Here the CDR3 DNA reads TGTGCCAGCAGCTTGGTTGGGAGGAATTCACCCCTCCACTTT.

CDR3 nucleotides: TGTGCCAGCAGCAGATGGTCCAGCACAGATACGCAGTATTTT. This gives the protein CASSRWSSTDTQYF. The J gene is TRBJ2-3, the V gene TRBV6-5; D is unresolved. The CDR3 spans 14 residues. CDR1 and CDR2 (germline): MNHEY, SVGAGI. V was pared by 6 bases and J by 0 bases, with 10 bases between.

The sample holds one count of this clone. V and J are TRBV9 and TRBJ2-1; 10 nucleotides agree with TRBD2. Per germline, CDR1 SGDLS and CDR2 YYNGEE. CDR3 length: 16 residues. J lost 4 bases, V lost 0 bases, and 4 bases had no gene match. Here the CDR3 reads CASSVDTSGTYNEQFF. Here the CDR3 DNA reads TGTGCCAGCAGCGTAGACACTAGCGGGACTTACAATGAGCAGTTCTTC.

The chain recombines TRBV4-1 with TRBJ2-7; D is perhaps TRBD1 (5 bases). This CDR3 is built from 14 residues. Trimming took off 4 bases at V and 2 bases at J, with 12 bases between the two ends. Germline CDR1 and CDR2: MGHRA and YSYEKL. The chain's CDR3 is CASSPGGAPYEQYF. CDR3 DNA sequence: TGCGCCAGCAGCCCGGGTGGGGCCCCCTACGAGCAGTACTTC.

This clone showed up just once. The chain recombines TRBV5-1 with TRBJ2-3; D possibly corresponds to TRBD1 (6 bases). Trimming pared 2 bases from V and 0 bases from J, leaving 16 bases between. The CDR3 runs 17 residues. Germline V gene sequence: CDR1 SGHRS, CDR2 YFSETQ. CDR3 sequence reads: CASSLGFGQFSTDTQYF. The CDR3 coding sequence is TGCGCCAGCAGCTTAGGTTTTGGACAGTTTAGCACAGATACGCAGTATTTT.

This chain's CDR3 is CSVEVAGVGSYEQYF. The CDR3 nucleotides are TGCAGCGTTGAGGTAGCGGGAGTTGGGTCCTACGAGCAGTACTTC. This sequence joins TRBV29-1 and TRBJ2-7, with 9 bases lining up with TRBD2. Germline trimming cut 3 bases from V and 1 base from J; bases unmatched to any gene: 7. This CDR3 comprises 15 residues. The germline V gene encodes CDR1 SQVTM and CDR2 ANQGSEA.

The chain joins TRBV29-1 to TRBJ2-3; a possible D gene is TRBD2 (5 bases). Trimming left V 6 bases short and J 4 bases short, with 14 bases between. CDR3 length: 13 amino acids. Germline lookup yields CDR1 SQVTM and CDR2 ANQGSEA. Here the CDR3 reads CSVRESSADTQYF. In nucleotides, the CDR3 is TGCAGCGTAAGGGAGAGCTCTGCAGATACGCAGTATTTT.